This T cell receptor beta chain was captured in a study of blood T cells in healthy people across ages. The CDR3 loop spans 16 amino acids. Trimming removed 5 bases at V and 3 bases at J, with 20 bases between. Primers used in a second PCR of roughly 6 to 11 cycles were a sample-barcoded 5' primer and a J-beta primer mix. TCRdb reprocessed the 5' RACE reads via MiXCR and lists one record per CDR3 protein. This sample has 600,000 to 800,000 distinct CDR3 sequences, with about 50% found just once. The gene calls are TRBV12-3 or TRBV12-4 and TRBJ2-7; D is undetermined. Sample: blood. The sequence was collected from a woman over 75 in good health. DNA of the CDR3: TGTGCCAGCAGTCCCGGGTTTGGGTCCGTCGGCTACGAGCAGTACTTC. Protein product: CASSPGFGSVGYEQYF.